Reported below is one T cell receptor beta chain. Seattle researchers signed up patients amid active infection and tracked them longitudinally. These data originate in a study of blood T cell repertoires in COVID-19. Study details: Donors in the United States, Italy and Spain gave samples during acute or convalescent COVID-19. Sources were T cells, B-cell-depleted T cells, or PBMCs; the material itself was cDNA or gDNA.

Authors' analysis steps: Researchers report that nucleated cell counts were estimated from reference gene primer amplification. Sequenced by immunoSEQ multiplex PCR; TCRdb stores in-frame clones only, minus some. The DNA was the basis for D and trimming; V, J and clone size are from that table. The table includes 260,000 or so clones, roughly four fifths detected once. The receptor comes from a woman older than 75 with COVID-19, enrolled during active disease. The material sequenced was peripheral blood.

CDR3 nucleotide sequence: TGTGCCAGCAGCCTGTGGACAGGACCTTCTGGGGCCAACGTCCTGACTTTC. Translated: CASSLWTGPSGANVLTF. This chain joins TRBV14 and TRBJ2-6; 7 nucleotides align to TRBD1. Looked up from germline, CDR1 is SGHDN and CDR2 is FVKESK. The CDR3 contains 17 residues. With 4 bases clipped from V and 1 base from J, the junction kept 7 bases outside the gene matches.